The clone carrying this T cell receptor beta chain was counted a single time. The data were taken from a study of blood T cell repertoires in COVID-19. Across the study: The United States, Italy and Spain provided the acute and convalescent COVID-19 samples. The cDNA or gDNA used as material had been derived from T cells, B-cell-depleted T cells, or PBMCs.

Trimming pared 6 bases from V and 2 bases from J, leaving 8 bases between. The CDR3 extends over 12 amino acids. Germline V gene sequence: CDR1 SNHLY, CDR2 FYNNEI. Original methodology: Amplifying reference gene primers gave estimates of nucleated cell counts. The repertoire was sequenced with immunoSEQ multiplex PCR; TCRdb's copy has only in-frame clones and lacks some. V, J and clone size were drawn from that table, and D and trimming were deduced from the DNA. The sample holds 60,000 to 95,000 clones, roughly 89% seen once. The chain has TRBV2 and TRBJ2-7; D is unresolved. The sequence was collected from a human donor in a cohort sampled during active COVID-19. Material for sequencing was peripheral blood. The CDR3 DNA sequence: TGTGCCAGCAGGTCTTTTACCTACGAGCAGTACTTC. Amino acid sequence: CASRSFTYEQYF.